This T cell receptor beta chain was sequenced in a study of graft-versus-host responses after intestinal transplantation. TCRdb keeps only in-frame clones here, not all; method: immunoSEQ multiplex PCR. Among about 86,000 clones listed, roughly nine tenths were seen once. Remarks on this clone: Its antigen remains unidentified.

CDR3 length: 15 residues. After removal of 4 bases from V and 5 bases from J, the junction contained 7 bases not matched to a gene. From germline, CDR1 is ENHRY and CDR2 SYGVKD. This TCR came from a human donor who was the organ donor for an intestinal transplant. The V gene is TRBV10-3, the J gene TRBJ2-3; TRBD1 aligns across 9 bases. Sample: unstimulated CD4+ T cells sorted from spleen or lymph node cells, taken before transplant. The CDR3 DNA is TGTGCCATCAGTGGTCGGGGACAGGGTCAAGATACGCAGTATTTT. This sequence encodes CAISGRGQGQDTQYF.